This T cell receptor (beta chain) is from a study of CD8 T cells in Susac syndrome. It was negative isolation that provided the CD8+ and CD4+ T cells, whereas TEMRA cells were enriched by FACS. Study-wide results and limits: Regarding the TCR sequencing and HLA analysis, the study admitted that a relatively small number of individuals were involved.

Random hexamers were used to reverse transcribe 0.5 to 1 ug of RNA. Each CDR3 protein is one row after TCRdb ran MiXCR on the immunoSEQ multiplex PCR reads. The table lists some 99,000 distinct CDR3 sequences, roughly 95% of them singletons. Notes on this clonotype: Its antigen is not identified.

From germline, CDR1 is MDHEN and CDR2 SYDVKM. This CDR3 comprises 17 residues. V shed 4 bases and J 0 bases; nucleotides not matched to a gene: 10. The TCR sequence derives from a human donor in good health. The chain combines TRBV28 with TRBJ2-3; 7 nucleotides agree with TRBD2. Sequencing was done on a sample of CD4+ T cells from PBMCs. The CDR3 reads CASSSPSPGGSTDTQYF. DNA for the CDR3: TGTGCCAGCAGTTCTCCCTCCCCGGGGGGTAGCACAGATACGCAGTATTTT.